This T cell receptor (beta chain) was sequenced during a study of blood T cell repertoires in COVID-19. Overall study: Whether acute or convalescent, the COVID-19 samples came from the United States, Italy and Spain.

The assay was immunoSEQ multiplex PCR, and TCRdb's table has in-frame clones only and misses some. The sample consists of 110,000 to 150,000 clones, around nine tenths of them appearing once. The source material was peripheral blood. The sequence derives from a man in his fifties or sixties with active or convalescent COVID-19.

CDR3 residues: CASSQKTGATDTQYF. The CDR3 nucleotides are TGTGCCAGCAGCCAGAAGACAGGGGCCACAGATACGCAGTATTTT. The chain links TRBV3-1 (or the pseudogene TRBV3-2) to TRBJ2-3, with TRBD1 matching 8 bases. The V and J ends lost 3 bases and 2 bases, in that order; junction bases with no gene match: 4. Germline V gene lookup returns CDR1 LGHDT and CDR2 YNNKEL (reference sequence). There are 15 residues in the CDR3.